The next 14 T cell receptor beta chains were all read from a single sample in a study of PD-L1 blockade in urothelial cancer. TCRdb's table, derived via immunoSEQ multiplex PCR, lists solely in-frame clones and lacks some. The table includes fewer than 130,000 clones, around 85% detected once. The specimen was PBMCs, collected around atezolizumab (anti-PD-L1) treatment. These receptors were collected from a man in his fifties or sixties with urothelial cancer.

V usage is TRBV6-1 and J usage is TRBJ1-6; D gene unclear. The CDR3 sequence is 15 residues long. Trimming cost V 2 bases and J 7 bases, with 12 bases left between them. Germline lookup yields CDR1 MNHNS and CDR2 SASEGT. CDR3 nucleotides: TGTGCCAGCAGTGAAAGAAGTGGGGAGAATTCACCCCTCCACTTT. This sequence encodes CASSERSGENSPLHF.

This chain connects TRBV28 to TRBJ1-3, with 7 bases matching TRBD1. Germline CDR1 is MDHEN and CDR2 is SYDVKM. With 6 bases clipped from V and 1 base from J, the junction kept 9 bases outside the gene matches. The CDR3 has 16 amino acids. The CDR3: CASSRHLTGSGNTIYF. The CDR3 coding sequence is TGTGCCAGCAGCCGTCATTTGACAGGGTCTGGAAACACCATATATTTT.

The V gene is TRBV5-1, the J gene TRBJ2-1; D ambiguous. This CDR3 spans 13 amino acids. Per germline, CDR1 SGHRS and CDR2 YFSETQ. V was trimmed by 3 bases and J by 11 bases, leaving 15 bases between them. CDR3 loop: CASSSSSSSQQFF. The CDR3 DNA reads as TGCGCCAGCAGCTCGTCTTCTAGTTCGCAGCAGTTCTTC.

There are a few counts of this clone. The V gene is TRBV4-1, the J gene TRBJ1-6; 7 nucleotides line up with TRBD1. This CDR3 is built from 15 residues. Unmatched junction bases numbered 5, after V lost 2 bases and J lost 7 bases. In germline, CDR1 is MGHRA, CDR2 YSYEKL. CDR3 amino acids: CASSQTGTVNSPLHF. CDR3 coding DNA: TGCGCCAGCAGCCAAACCGGGACAGTCAATTCACCCCTCCACTTT.

This sequence joins TRBV4-2 and TRBJ1-3; D is uncertain. Per germline, CDR1 LGHNA and CDR2 YNFKEQ. CDR3 size: 17 residues. With 1 base removed from V and 3 bases from J, the gap between germline ends came to 16 bases. CDR3 sequence (DNA): TGTGCCAGCAGCCAAGCCCCAGTTCCCCAGGATGGAAACACCATATATTTT. Translated, it gives CASSQAPVPQDGNTIYF.

This chain joins TRBV6-6 and TRBJ2-2; a possible D gene is TRBD1 (6 bases). This CDR3 is 15 amino acids long. The germline CDR1 and CDR2 sequences are MNHNY and SVGAGI (reference sequence). Trimming cost V 6 bases and J 5 bases, with 16 bases left between them. CDR3 sequence (DNA): TGTGCCAGCAGCCCGGGACACTGGACTACCGGGGAGCTGTTTTTT. Translation gives CASSPGHWTTGELFF.

The chain recombines TRBV5-1 with TRBJ2-3, with 8 bases fitting TRBD2. The length of the CDR3 is 16 residues. The germline V gene has CDR1 SGHRS and CDR2 YFSETQ. J was trimmed by 6 bases and V by 0 bases; bases with no gene match: 9. In DNA form, the CDR3 reads TGCGCCAGCAGCTTGGGACCGGGACTAGAGTCTGATACGCAGTATTTT. Translation gives CASSLGPGLESDTQYF.

The J gene is TRBJ2-1, the V gene TRBV19; 8 nucleotides agree with TRBD2. The germline CDR1 and CDR2 sequences are LNHDA and SQIVND (reference sequence). The CDR3 length is 15 residues. The J segment lost 4 bases and the V segment lost 1 base, leaving 3 bases of the junction unmatched. This CDR3 reads CASSIAGGVYNEQFF. The DNA of the CDR3 is TGTGCCAGTAGTATAGCGGGAGGGGTTTACAATGAGCAGTTCTTC.

V gene TRBV5-1 combines with J gene TRBJ2-3, with D perhaps TRBD1 (7 bases). V was cut by 0 bases and J by 5 bases, with 16 bases left in between. Germline V gene data show CDR1 as SGHRS and CDR2 as YFSETQ. The CDR3 runs to 16 residues. CDR3: CASSLGQGGFKDTQYF. As DNA, the CDR3 is TGCGCCAGCAGCTTGGGACAGGGAGGTTTCAAAGATACGCAGTATTTT. The variable domain in full, completed from reference TRBV5-1 and TRBJ2-3, reads KAGVTQTPRYLIKTRGQQVTLSCSPISGHRSVSWYQQTPGQGLQFLFEYFSETQRNKGNFPGRFSGRQFSNSRSEMNVSTLELGDSALYLCASSLGQGGFKDTQYFGPGTRLTVL.

The chain joins TRBV4-1 to TRBJ2-3, with 13 bases lining up with TRBD2. Germline CDR1 MGHRA, CDR2 YSYEKL. V lost 1 base to trimming and J lost 4 bases; unmatched junction nucleotides: 11. The CDR3 is made up of 19 amino acids. The CDR3 spells CASSQGPHGLAGVSDTQYF. CDR3 nucleotides: TGCGCCAGCAGCCAAGGTCCCCACGGACTAGCGGGAGTGTCAGATACGCAGTATTTT.

The chain joins TRBV25-1 to TRBJ1-4; no firm D call. Trimming took off 11 bases at V and 0 bases at J, with 13 bases between the two ends. There are 14 residues in the CDR3. The germline V gene has CDR1 MGHDK and CDR2 SYGVNS. In DNA, the CDR3 is TGTGCCGTGGCAGGCCCTGCAACTAATGAAAAACTGTTTTTT. Amino acids: CAVAGPATNEKLFF.

The gene calls are TRBV10-3 and TRBJ2-3, with TRBD1 identical over 9 bases. The CDR3 runs 15 residues. J gave up 2 bases and V 7 bases, and 7 bases lay outside the gene matches. CDR1 and CDR2 from the germline V gene are ENHRY and SYGVKD. CDR3 protein: CAINIGTGPTDTQYF. Written as DNA, the CDR3 is TGTGCCATCAATATAGGGACAGGGCCCACAGATACGCAGTATTTT.

The chain has TRBV7-8 and TRBJ2-2; D uncertain. Deletions cut 2 bases from V and 5 bases from J, with 12 bases between. In germline, CDR1 is SGHVS, CDR2 FQNEAQ. The CDR3 extends over 15 amino acids. The CDR3 nucleotides read TGTGCCAGCAGCTTAACGCCGGGTCGGACCGGGGAGCTGTTTTTT. This translates into CASSLTPGRTGELFF.

The V and J genes are TRBV30 and TRBJ1-2; 8 nucleotides match TRBD1. The CDR3 sequence is 15 residues long. V dropped 1 base and J dropped 0; count of bases not matched to a gene: 4. Germline-derived CDR1 and CDR2 are GTSNPN and SVGIG (reference sequence). The CDR3 DNA reads TGTGCCTGGAGTGGACAGGGGTTAGCTAACTATGGCTACACCTTC. This gives the protein CAWSGQGLANYGYTF.